These T cell receptor beta chains were read from a single sample in a study of T-cell memory formation after mild COVID-19. TCRdb itself ran the 5' RACE reads through MiXCR, one entry per CDR3 protein. The sample lists 170,000 or so distinct CDR3 sequences, over 20% occurring once. The sequencing sample was made of PBMCs or a T cell subset sorted from them (not recorded which). Receptor source: an adult woman who had mild COVID-19 (a few samples of this study predate the infection). Cell type and time point are not known. Both conserved end residues are part of each CDR3. The D gene is left open where the match is weak. The size field is filled for only some rows; it gives once, few, many or a size class.

clone_size: NA; cdr3_length: 13; d_call: NA; j_call: TRBJ2-7; v_call: TRBV4-1; cdr3_aa: CASMDPNTYEQYF; cdr3_nt: TGCGCCAGCATGGATCCCAACACCTACGAGCAGTACTTC
clone_size: NA; cdr3_length: 15; d_call: NA; j_call: TRBJ2-7; v_call: TRBV27; cdr3_aa: CASSLKGRSSYEQYF; cdr3_nt: TGTGCCAGCAGTTTAAAAGGGAGGAGCTCCTACGAGCAGTACTTC
clone_size: NA; cdr3_length: 12; d_call: NA; j_call: TRBJ2-7; v_call: TRBV12-3/TRBV12-4; cdr3_aa: CASSIIPYEQYF; cdr3_nt: TGTGCCAGCAGTATTATCCCCTACGAGCAGTACTTC
clone_size: NA; cdr3_length: 13; d_call: NA; j_call: TRBJ1-5; v_call: TRBV30; cdr3_aa: CAWSASVNQPQHF; cdr3_nt: TGTGCCTGGAGTGCAAGTGTAAATCAGCCCCAGCATTTT
clone_size: NA; cdr3_length: 13; d_call: NA; j_call: TRBJ2-3; v_call: TRBV15; cdr3_aa: CATQWDGTDTQYF; cdr3_nt: TGTGCCACCCAGTGGGACGGGACAGATACGCAGTATTTT
clone_size: NA; cdr3_length: 13; d_call: NA; j_call: TRBJ2-1; v_call: TRBV7-8; cdr3_aa: CASSFGALNEQFF; cdr3_nt: TGTGCCAGCAGCTTTGGAGCTTTGAATGAGCAGTTCTTC
clone_size: once; cdr3_length: 12; d_call: NA; j_call: TRBJ2-7; v_call: TRBV6-1; cdr3_aa: CASDEQNYEQYF; cdr3_nt: TGTGCCAGCGACGAACAGAACTACGAGCAGTACTTC
clone_size: NA; cdr3_length: 16; d_call: TRBD1; j_call: TRBJ2-3; v_call: TRBV6-5; cdr3_aa: CASSYLGTGGTDTQYF; cdr3_nt: TGTGCCAGCAGTTACTTGGGGACAGGAGGCACAGATACGCAGTATTTT
clone_size: NA; cdr3_length: 15; d_call: TRBD1; j_call: TRBJ1-1; v_call: TRBV6-6; cdr3_aa: CASRRGTGVNTEAFF; cdr3_nt: TGTGCCAGCCGAAGGGGGACAGGGGTGAACACTGAAGCTTTCTTT
clone_size: few; cdr3_length: 17; d_call: NA; j_call: TRBJ2-2; v_call: TRBV5-1; cdr3_aa: CASSFPGRGENTGELFF; cdr3_nt: TGCGCCAGCAGCTTCCCTGGCAGGGGCGAGAACACCGGGGAGCTGTTTTTT
clone_size: few; cdr3_length: 12; d_call: NA; j_call: TRBJ2-7; v_call: TRBV6-5; cdr3_aa: CASSSSSLAQYF; cdr3_nt: TGTGCCAGCAGTTCCTCGTCGCTAGCACAGTACTTC
clone_size: NA; cdr3_length: 16; d_call: TRBD1; j_call: TRBJ2-3; v_call: TRBV7-9; cdr3_aa: CASSPGRDRFTDTQYF; cdr3_nt: TGTGCCAGCAGCCCAGGGCGGGACAGGTTCACAGATACGCAGTATTTT
clone_size: few; cdr3_length: 14; d_call: TRBD1; j_call: TRBJ2-3; v_call: TRBV5-1; cdr3_aa: CASSGGQGADTQYF; cdr3_nt: TGCGCCAGCAGCGGTGGACAGGGTGCAGATACGCAGTATTTT
clone_size: NA; cdr3_length: 14; d_call: TRBD2; j_call: TRBJ2-1; v_call: TRBV24-1; cdr3_aa: CATSVNGGANEQFF; cdr3_nt: TGTGCCACCAGTGTTAACGGGGGGGCGAATGAGCAGTTCTTC
clone_size: few; cdr3_length: 11; d_call: NA; j_call: TRBJ1-1; v_call: TRBV12-3/TRBV12-4; cdr3_aa: CASYMNTEAFF; cdr3_nt: TGTGCCAGCTACATGAACACTGAAGCTTTCTTT
clone_size: few; cdr3_length: 16; d_call: TRBD1; j_call: TRBJ2-3; v_call: TRBV27; cdr3_aa: CASSQTGGMSTDTQYF; cdr3_nt: TGTGCCAGCAGCCAGACAGGGGGCATGAGCACAGATACGCAGTATTTT
clone_size: few; cdr3_length: 16; d_call: NA; j_call: TRBJ2-2; v_call: TRBV11-1; cdr3_aa: CASSLWNPENTGELFF; cdr3_nt: TGTGCCAGCAGCCTTTGGAATCCGGAGAACACCGGGGAGCTGTTTTTT
clone_size: many; cdr3_length: 14; d_call: NA; j_call: TRBJ1-1; v_call: TRBV20-1; cdr3_aa: CSARSAGGGTEAFF; cdr3_nt: TGCAGTGCTAGAAGCGCGGGTGGAGGAACTGAAGCTTTCTTT
clone_size: NA; cdr3_length: 15; d_call: TRBD2; j_call: TRBJ2-1; v_call: TRBV7-8; cdr3_aa: CASSLGLVVYNEQFF; cdr3_nt: TGTGCCAGCAGCCTCGGACTAGTGGTGTACAATGAGCAGTTCTTC
clone_size: once; cdr3_length: 15; d_call: NA; j_call: TRBJ1-2; v_call: TRBV14; cdr3_aa: CASSQDGGARYGYTF; cdr3_nt: TGTGCCAGCAGCCAAGACGGAGGGGCCCGCTATGGCTACACCTTC